The rows below give T cell receptor beta chains drawn from one sample of a study of blood T cells in healthy people across ages. TCRdb redid the calling of the 5' RACE reads with MiXCR, one entry per CDR3 protein. The sample includes 910,000 or so distinct CDR3 sequences, about 53% of them seen just once. Sequencing was performed on blood. Source of these receptors: a woman aged 60-75 years in good health. Both conserved end residues are part of each CDR3. Size values are once, few and many counts, or a class for expanded clones, and some rows have none.

TRBV27	once	TRBJ1-1	CASSSTGEAFF
TRBV12-3/TRBV12-4	NA	TRBJ2-7	CASSFEQRSSYEQYF
TRBV20-1	many	TRBJ1-2	CSVPKTDYGYTF
TRBV28	few	TRBJ2-3	CASSRYGLGGGDTQYF
TRBV3-1	NA	TRBJ2-4	CASSFGQGLTKNIQYF
TRBV12-3/TRBV12-4	once	TRBJ2-1	CAGRRSNGAYNEQFF
TRBV4-1	NA	TRBJ2-7	CASSQEGGADLYEQYF
TRBV15	NA	TRBJ2-3	CATSRDLAEPRDTQYF
TRBV25-1	NA	TRBJ2-1	CASSERGTGSYNEQFF
TRBV27	few	TRBJ2-5	CASSLPSGTQYF
TRBV29-1	few	TRBJ1-5	CSVGTGESNQPQHF